This TCR beta chain was captured in a study of cytomegalovirus exposure and HLA in healthy donors. Background on the study: Early released data comprised about 84 million unique TCRs from HLA-typed donors.

Each donor's status was that of a healthy bone marrow donor. Regarding this clone: Its antigen remains unknown.

This CDR3 has 12 residues. Trimming removed 4 bases from V and 5 bases from J, with 7 bases in between. The germline gives CDR1 SNHLY, CDR2 FYNNEI. The study's findings and limits: It was reported that the classifier diagnosed cytomegalovirus status with high specificity and sensitivity in both the original and validation cohorts. Later findings reportedly placed an Asian-associated ancestry cluster below the roughly 660-donor mean for N-insertions.

60 Vbeta and 13 Jbeta primers were used in PCR. Here immunoSEQ multiplex PCR was the method, and the copy in TCRdb shows in-frame clones only, minus some. This table holds 150,000 or so clones, roughly 85% found once. Sequenced input: PBMCs. The receptor's source is a woman between 45 and 60 years old in good health and CMV-seropositive. The V call is TRBV2, the J call TRBJ2-3; D remains unclear. The CDR3 DNA sequence: TGTGCCAGCAGTGCGAGTGGAGATACGCAGTATTTT. This gives the protein CASSASGDTQYF.